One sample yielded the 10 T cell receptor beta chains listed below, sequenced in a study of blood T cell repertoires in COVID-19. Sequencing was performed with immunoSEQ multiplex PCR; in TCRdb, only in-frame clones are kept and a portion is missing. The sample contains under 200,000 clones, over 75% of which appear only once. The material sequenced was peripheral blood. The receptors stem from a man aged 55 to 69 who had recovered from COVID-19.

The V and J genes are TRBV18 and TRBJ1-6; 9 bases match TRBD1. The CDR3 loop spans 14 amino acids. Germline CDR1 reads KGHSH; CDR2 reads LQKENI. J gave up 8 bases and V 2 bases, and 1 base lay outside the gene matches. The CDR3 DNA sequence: TGTGCCAGCTCACCAACAGGGGGCGATTCACCCCTCCACTTT. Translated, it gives CASSPTGGDSPLHF.

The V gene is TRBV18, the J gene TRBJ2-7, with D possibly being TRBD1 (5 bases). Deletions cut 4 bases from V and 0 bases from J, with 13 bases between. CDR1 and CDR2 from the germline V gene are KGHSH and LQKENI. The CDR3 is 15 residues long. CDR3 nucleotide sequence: TGTGCCAGCTCACTCAGGGATGGTAGCTCCTACGAGCAGTACTTC. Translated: CASSLRDGSSYEQYF.

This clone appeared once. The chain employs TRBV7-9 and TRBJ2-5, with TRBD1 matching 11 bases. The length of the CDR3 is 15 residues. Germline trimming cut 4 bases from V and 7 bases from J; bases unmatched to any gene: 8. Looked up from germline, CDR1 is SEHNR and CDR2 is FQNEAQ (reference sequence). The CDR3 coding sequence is TGTGCCAGCAGCTACTTCGGGACAGGGGGAGGGACCCAGTACTTC. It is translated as CASSYFGTGGGTQYF.

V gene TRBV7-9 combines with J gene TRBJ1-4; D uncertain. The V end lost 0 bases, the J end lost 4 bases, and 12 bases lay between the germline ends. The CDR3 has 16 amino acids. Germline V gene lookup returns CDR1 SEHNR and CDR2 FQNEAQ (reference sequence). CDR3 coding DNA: TGTGCCAGCAGCTTAGCTCGGGTCGGGAGTAATGAAAAACTGTTTTTT. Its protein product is CASSLARVGSNEKLFF.

CDR3 DNA: TGTGCCAGCAGCCCTAATACAGGGTTGGTGACCCAGTACTTC. This encodes CASSPNTGLVTQYF. The gene calls are TRBV5-6 and TRBJ2-5; D might be TRBD1 (6 bases). The CDR3 is made up of 14 amino acids. Germline CDR1 and CDR2: SGHDT and YYEEEE. Trimming took off 4 bases at V and 7 bases at J, with 17 bases between the two ends.

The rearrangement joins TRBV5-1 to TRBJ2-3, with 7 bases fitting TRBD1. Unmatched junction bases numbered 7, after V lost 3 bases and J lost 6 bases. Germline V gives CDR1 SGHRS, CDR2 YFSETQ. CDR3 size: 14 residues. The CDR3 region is CASSSGQMADTQYF. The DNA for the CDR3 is TGCGCCAGCAGCTCGGGACAGATGGCGGATACGCAGTATTTT.

The CDR3: CASLTSGFKAFF. The DNA of the CDR3 is TGTGCCTCATTAACCTCAGGGTTTAAAGCTTTCTTT. This chain joins TRBV6-5 and TRBJ1-1; the D gene is possibly TRBD1 (5 bases). Trimming cost V 11 bases and J 9 bases, with 19 bases left between them. The CDR3 covers 12 residues. Germline assignment: CDR1 MNHEY and CDR2 SVGAGI.

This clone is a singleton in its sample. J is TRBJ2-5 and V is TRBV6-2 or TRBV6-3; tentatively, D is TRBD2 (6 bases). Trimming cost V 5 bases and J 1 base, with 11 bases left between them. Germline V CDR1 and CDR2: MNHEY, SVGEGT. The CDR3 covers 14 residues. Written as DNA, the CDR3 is TGTGCCAGCAGTCCACGACTAGTCCAAGAGACCCAGTACTTC. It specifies CASSPRLVQETQYF.

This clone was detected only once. CDR3 nucleotides: TGTGCCAGCAGCTTTCGCGGGGGGCGGTACAATGAGCAGTTCTTC. Residues: CASSFRGGRYNEQFF. The chain uses TRBV5-4 and TRBJ2-1; TRBD2 matches at 8 bases. V lost 2 bases to trimming and J lost 4 bases; unmatched junction nucleotides: 5. Germline V gives CDR1 SGHNT, CDR2 YYREEE (reference sequence). The CDR3 contains 15 residues. The variable domain in full, with the rest retrieved from reference TRBV5-4 and TRBJ2-1, is ETGVTQSPTHLIKTRGQQVTLRCSSQSGHNTVSWYQQALGQGPQFIFQYYREEENGRGNFPPRFSGLQFPNYSSELNVNALELDDSALYLCASSFRGGRYNEQFFGPGTRLTVL.

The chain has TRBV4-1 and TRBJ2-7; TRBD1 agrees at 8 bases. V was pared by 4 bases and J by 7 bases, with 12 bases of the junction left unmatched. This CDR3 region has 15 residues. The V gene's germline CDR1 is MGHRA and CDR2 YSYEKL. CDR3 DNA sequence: TGCGCCAGCAGCCCAGGGACAGGACCCCTATCAGAGCAGTACTTC. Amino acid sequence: CASSPGTGPLSEQYF.